These 3 T cell receptor beta chains were all obtained from the same sample, sequenced in a study of blood T cells in healthy people across ages. A J-beta primer mix and a sample-barcoded 5' primer were used in a second PCR of about 7 to 11 cycles. TCRdb reprocessed the 5' RACE reads via MiXCR and lists one record per CDR3 protein. The top ten clones hold less than 0.85% of a sample with some 1,000,000 distinct CDR3 sequences, under 30% of them seen once. These same data were also listed under a study on T cells of mothers and their children.

What was sequenced was blood. The receptors here all came from a girl aged 2 to 9 in good health.

This clonotype was detected a few times. This chain links TRBV9 with TRBJ2-5; a weak D match, TRBD1 (8 bases). Per germline, CDR1 SGDLS and CDR2 YYNGEE. Trimming took off 4 bases at V and 2 bases at J, with 24 bases between the two ends. The CDR3 contains 18 residues. The CDR3 nucleotides read TGTGCCAGCAGCCGAGTCGGGACAGGCATCGGGAGGCAAGAGACCCAGTACTTC. Translating it yields CASSRVGTGIGRQETQYF.

This clonotype was observed many times. This chain links TRBV12-3 or TRBV12-4 with TRBJ2-5; D uncertain. V was pared by 4 bases and J by 5 bases, with 8 bases between. This CDR3 is built from 12 residues. In DNA form, the CDR3 reads TGTGCCAGCAGTTCCGGCTCGGAGACCCAGTACTTC. Encoded protein: CASSSGSETQYF.

This clonotype was seen only a few times. This rearrangement joins TRBV20-1 to TRBJ2-5; possibly TRBD1 or TRBD2 for D (5 bases each). Matching the DNA end better, TRBJ2-7 makes the J call doubtful. This CDR3 has 15 residues. Germline CDR1 and CDR2: DFQATT and SNEGSKA (reference sequence). CDR3 residues: CSASHRDAPTYEQYF. As DNA, the CDR3 is TGCAGTGCTAGCCACCGGGACGCTCCAACCTACGAGCAGTACTTC.